This passage covers 25 T cell receptor beta chains from one sample sequenced in a study of cytotoxic CD8 clonotypes in ibrutinib-treated CLL. The method was immunoSEQ multiplex PCR; TCRdb's version includes in-frame clones alone and lacks a portion of them. This sample yields about 300,000 clones, of which around 66% are seen a single time; approximately 6% belongs to the top ten. The sample consisted of PBMCs, taken after 36 months of ibrutinib treatment. The receptor set was obtained from a human donor with chronic lymphocytic leukemia.

V is TRBV7-6 and J is TRBJ1-1, with D perhaps matching TRBD1 (6 bases). The V and J ends lost 4 bases and 8 bases respectively, with 20 bases between them. The CDR3 consists of 15 residues. Germline loops: CDR1 SGHVS, CDR2 FNYEAQ. CDR3 DNA sequence: TGTGCCAGCAGCTCGACCGGGACACCCATCGGGGAAGCTTTCTTT. This encodes CASSSTGTPIGEAFF.

The genes are TRBV27 and TRBJ2-3, with D possibly being TRBD1 or TRBD2 (6 bases each). The CDR3 runs to 16 residues. Germline V lookup: CDR1 MNHEY, CDR2 SMNVEV (reference sequence). The V end lost 5 bases, the J end lost 0 bases, and 15 bases lay between the germline ends. The chain's CDR3 is CASSPGGPPSTDTQYF. CDR3 nucleotides: TGTGCCAGCAGTCCCGGGGGCCCGCCGAGCACAGATACGCAGTATTTT.

This sequence joins TRBV28 and TRBJ2-5; no firm D call. The germline V gene encodes CDR1 MDHEN and CDR2 SYDVKM. The CDR3 contains 13 residues. The V end lost 7 bases, the J end lost 2 bases, and 11 bases lay between the germline ends. In DNA form, the CDR3 reads TGTGCCAGCAACGTACAGTCTCAAGAGACCCAGTACTTC. It is translated as CASNVQSQETQYF.

This clone was counted a few times. The rearrangement joins TRBV6-1 to TRBJ1-5; D gene unclear. The CDR3 sequence is 16 residues long. Germline V gene sequence: CDR1 MNHNS, CDR2 SASEGT. Trimming left V 3 bases short and J 0 bases short, with 12 bases between. CDR3 DNA sequence: TGTGCCAGCAGTGATACACCCCTCTATAGCAATCAGCCCCAGCATTTT. Translation gives CASSDTPLYSNQPQHF.

The V call is TRBV11-3, the J call TRBJ2-1; 9 bases line up with TRBD2. The CDR3 is 16 amino acids. Germline V lookup: CDR1 SGHNT, CDR2 YENEEA. The junction had 8 bases not matched to a gene; V was cut back by 0 bases and J by 8 bases. The CDR3 region has the DNA TGTGCCAGCAGCTTAGATCGGTTAGCGGGGGTTCATGAGCAGTTCTTC. Its protein is CASSLDRLAGVHEQFF.

The chain recombines TRBV27 with TRBJ2-1; possibly TRBD1 for D (6 bases). The CDR3 runs 13 residues. Germline CDR1 reads MNHEY; CDR2 reads SMNVEV (reference sequence). V lost 6 bases and J 10 bases, leaving 16 bases between the germline ends. This CDR3 is CASRNAGESEQFF. CDR3 DNA sequence: TGTGCCAGCAGGAACGCAGGGGAAAGCGAGCAGTTCTTC.

The V and J genes are TRBV9 and TRBJ1-1; D uncertain. Germline V lookup: CDR1 SGDLS, CDR2 YYNGEE. The CDR3 length is 13 residues. V dropped 0 bases and J dropped 9 bases, with 12 bases sitting between them. CDR3 DNA sequence: TGTGCCAGCAGCGTAGCCCTACCTGGGAAAGCTTTCTTT. Amino acid sequence: CASSVALPGKAFF.

This clone was counted a single time. The chain carries TRBV2 and TRBJ2-7, with TRBD2 matching over 8 bases. The CDR3 is 13 residues long. The germline V gene encodes CDR1 SNHLY and CDR2 FYNNEI. The junction had 12 bases not matched to a gene; V was cut back by 11 bases and J by 6 bases. This chain's CDR3 is CASRASGSSEQYF. In nucleotides, the CDR3 is TGTGCCTCCCGGGCCAGCGGGAGTTCCGAGCAGTACTTC.

This clone appeared a few times. The chain is built from TRBV4-1 and TRBJ1-2; D gene uncertain. The length of the CDR3 is 15 residues. From germline, CDR1 is MGHRA and CDR2 YSYEKL. Between the trimmed V and J ends, which lost 3 bases and 2 bases, there was a span of 13 bases. In nucleotides, the CDR3 is TGCGCCAGCAGCCAGAACCCTCAGCAAAACTATGGCTACACCTTC. This codes for CASSQNPQQNYGYTF.

V and J are TRBV19 and TRBJ1-2, with D maybe TRBD1 (5 bases). The germline CDR1 and CDR2 sequences are LNHDA and SQIVND (reference sequence). With 10 bases removed from V and 4 bases from J, the gap between germline ends came to 13 bases. The CDR3 runs 12 residues. The CDR3 loop is CAIAQGSYGYTF. Written as DNA, the CDR3 is TGTGCCATAGCCCAGGGAAGCTATGGCTACACCTTC.

V usage is TRBV6-6 and J usage is TRBJ2-1; the match to TRBD1 covers 8 bases. Germline loops: CDR1 MNHNY, CDR2 SVGAGI (reference sequence). This CDR3 has 14 residues. Trimming removed 0 bases from V and 8 bases from J; junction bases left unmatched: 3. CDR3 protein: CASSYSPRGHEQFF. CDR3 coding DNA: TGTGCCAGCAGTTACTCTCCCAGGGGGCATGAGCAGTTCTTC.

The J gene is TRBJ2-7, the V gene TRBV7-2; 8 positions match TRBD2. Losses at the gene ends were 4 bases for V and 3 bases for J; bases not matched to a gene: 11. The CDR3 totals 16 residues. CDR1 and CDR2 (germline): SGHTA, FQGNSA. The CDR3 DNA reads as TGTGCCAGCAGCTACCAGTTCGGGGGGGCCCGCTACGAGCAGTACTTC. The encoded protein is CASSYQFGGARYEQYF. Using reference TRBV7-2 and TRBJ2-7 for the parts outside the CDR3, the full variable domain is GAGVSQSPSNKVTEKGKDVELRCDPISGHTALYWYRQSLGQGLEFLIYFQGNSAPDKSGLPSDRFSAERTGGSVSTLTIQRTQQEDSAVYLCASSYQFGGARYEQYFGPGTRLTVT.

The chain has TRBV7-9 and TRBJ2-7, with 7 bases identical to TRBD1. This CDR3 is 14 amino acids long. Germline-derived CDR1 and CDR2 are SEHNR and FQNEAQ (reference sequence). V gave up 4 bases and J gave up 6 bases; unmatched junction bases: 9. The chain's CDR3 is CASSSQGRRSEQYF. The CDR3 coding sequence is TGTGCCAGCAGCTCACAGGGGCGGCGCTCCGAGCAGTACTTC.

The chain employs TRBV7-9 and TRBJ2-4; D is unclear. Per the germline V gene, CDR1 is SEHNR and CDR2 is FQNEAQ (reference sequence). Between the trimmed V and J ends, which lost 5 bases and 6 bases, there was a span of 17 bases. CDR3 size: 15 residues. The CDR3 DNA sequence: TGTGCCAGCAGCCGACCCCGCATTGGACGAAACATTCAGTACTTC. Amino acid sequence: CASSRPRIGRNIQYF.

This clone showed up just once. This chain joins TRBV4-3 and TRBJ2-5, with D uncertain. V lost 0 bases and J 5 bases, leaving 10 bases between the germline ends. The CDR3 runs 14 residues. Germline V gene lookup returns CDR1 LGHNA and CDR2 YSLEER. The chain's CDR3 is CASSQEYRWETQYF. DNA for the CDR3: TGCGCCAGCAGCCAAGAGTATAGGTGGGAGACCCAGTACTTC.

This clone was counted once. This chain links TRBV11-2 with TRBJ2-1; TRBD1 matches at 10 bases. This CDR3 is built from 15 residues. V lost 1 base to trimming and J lost 3 bases; unmatched junction nucleotides: 0. CDR1 is SGHAT and CDR2 is FQNNGV in the germline V gene. CDR3 loop: CASSLGTGGYNEQFF. CDR3 bases: TGTGCCAGCAGCTTAGGGACAGGGGGCTACAATGAGCAGTTCTTC.

This chain links TRBV4-3 with TRBJ2-7, with TRBD2 matching 8 bases. Per the germline V gene, CDR1 is LGHNA and CDR2 is YSLEER. J gave up 2 bases and V 1 base, and 4 bases lay outside the gene matches. CDR3 size: 15 residues. CDR3 nucleotide sequence: TGCGCCAGCAGCCAAGGGCGGGGGGCTCCCTACGAGCAGTACTTC. It translates to CASSQGRGAPYEQYF.

The chain couples TRBV10-2 to TRBJ2-3; TRBD1 agrees at 10 bases. V trimming: 2 bases; J trimming: 6 bases; junction bases outside the gene matches: 2. Germline-derived CDR1 and CDR2 are WSHSY and SAAADI. This CDR3 spans 14 amino acids. CDR3 residues: CASSELTGGDTQYF. CDR3 nucleotides: TGCGCCAGCAGTGAGCTGACAGGGGGCGATACGCAGTATTTT.

This chain uses TRBV20-1 with TRBJ1-1; weak D call: TRBD1 (5 bases). The germline V and J ends were trimmed by 5 bases and 8 bases, with 12 bases remaining between them. There are 11 residues in the CDR3. The germline V gene has CDR1 DFQATT and CDR2 SNEGSKA (reference sequence). The CDR3 protein is CSADGGAEAFF. As DNA, the CDR3 is TGCAGTGCTGACGGTGGGGCAGAAGCTTTCTTT.

In its sample, this clone was seen a few times. The genes are TRBV6-1 and TRBJ1-2, with 11 positions matching TRBD1. CDR3 length: 15 amino acids. Germline CDR1 reads MNHNS; CDR2 reads SASEGT. The CDR3 DNA reads TGTGCAGTCCGGGACAGGGGGGTTAGAGGCTATGGCTACACCTTC. This translates into CAVRDRGVRGYGYTF.

The chain carries TRBV10-3 and TRBJ2-1, with 10 bases lining up with TRBD2. J lost 7 bases, V lost 5 bases, and 14 bases had no gene match. In germline, CDR1 is ENHRY, CDR2 SYGVKD. The CDR3 covers 17 residues. The CDR3 spells CAISSRGPSGSSNEQFF. CDR3 DNA: TGTGCCATCAGTTCGCGGGGCCCTAGCGGGAGTAGTAATGAGCAGTTCTTC.

The sample holds a few counts of this clone. The rearrangement joins TRBV5-1 to TRBJ1-2, with unresolved D. Trimming cost V 2 bases and J 8 bases, with 7 bases left between them. The CDR3 runs 11 residues. Germline V gives CDR1 SGHRS, CDR2 YFSETQ. As DNA, the CDR3 is TGCGCCAGCAGCTTTTCGGGCGGCTACACCTTC. The encoded protein is CASSFSGGYTF. Filled out from reference TRBV5-1 and TRBJ1-2, the complete variable domain reads KAGVTQTPRYLIKTRGQQVTLSCSPISGHRSVSWYQQTPGQGLQFLFEYFSETQRNKGNFPGRFSGRQFSNSRSEMNVSTLELGDSALYLCASSFSGGYTFGSGTRLTVV.

The genes are TRBV2 and TRBJ2-3; 7 bases are shared with TRBD1. This CDR3 region has 16 residues. V shed 6 bases, J shed 0 bases, and the junction held 9 bases outside the gene matches. Germline V gene data show CDR1 as SNHLY and CDR2 as FYNNEI. The CDR3 coding sequence is TGTGCCAGCAGACCCGACTGGGACAGTAGCACAGATACGCAGTATTTT. Its protein is CASRPDWDSSTDTQYF.

The chain links TRBV9 to TRBJ2-3, with D maybe TRBD2 (5 bases). CDR1 SGDLS and CDR2 YYNGEE come from the germline V gene. The V end was cut by 0 bases, the J end by 7 bases, with 9 bases between. The CDR3 length is 13 residues. In nucleotides, the CDR3 is TGTGCCAGCAGCGTAGCACGGGGATATACGCAGTATTTT. The encoded protein is CASSVARGYTQYF. The variable domain in full, completed from reference TRBV9 and TRBJ2-3, reads DSGVTQTPKHLITATGQRVTLRCSPRSGDLSVYWYQQSLDQGLQFLIQYYNGEERAKGNILERFSAQQFPDLHSELNLSSLELGDSALYFCASSVARGYTQYFGPGTRLTVL.

The V gene is TRBV9, the J gene TRBJ1-2; the D gene is possibly TRBD1 (5 bases). The length of the CDR3 is 18 residues. V lost 4 bases and J lost 7, with 29 bases in between. The germline V gene encodes CDR1 SGDLS and CDR2 YYNGEE. In DNA, the CDR3 is TGTGCCAGCAGCACCCAGACCCAGACAGTGAGGGTGGCTAGTGGCTACACCTTC. This sequence encodes CASSTQTQTVRVASGYTF.